This section outlines one T cell receptor (beta chain) sequence together with its context. The target antigen is unknown. A second PCR of roughly 7 to 11 cycles used a sample-barcoded 5' primer and a J-beta primer mix. TCRdb passed the 5' RACE reads through MiXCR, listing each CDR3 protein once. The sample has some 1.4 million distinct CDR3 sequences; 42% are singletons. This sample is part of a study of blood T cells in healthy people across ages. Broader study findings: Unknown donor CMV status possibly confounded expanded clonotype changes.

Germline CDR1 reads LGHNA; CDR2 reads YNFKEQ. This CDR3 has 16 amino acids. With 1 base clipped from V and 10 bases from J, the junction kept 11 bases outside the gene matches. The V gene is TRBV4-2, the J gene TRBJ2-1; TRBD2 matches 9 bases. Input material: blood. This TCR came from a woman in her late teens or twenties in good health. The CDR3 DNA reads TGTGCCAGCAGCCAAGCCGGGACTAGCACCCTTAGCGAGCAGTTCTTC. Amino acid sequence: CASSQAGTSTLSEQFF.